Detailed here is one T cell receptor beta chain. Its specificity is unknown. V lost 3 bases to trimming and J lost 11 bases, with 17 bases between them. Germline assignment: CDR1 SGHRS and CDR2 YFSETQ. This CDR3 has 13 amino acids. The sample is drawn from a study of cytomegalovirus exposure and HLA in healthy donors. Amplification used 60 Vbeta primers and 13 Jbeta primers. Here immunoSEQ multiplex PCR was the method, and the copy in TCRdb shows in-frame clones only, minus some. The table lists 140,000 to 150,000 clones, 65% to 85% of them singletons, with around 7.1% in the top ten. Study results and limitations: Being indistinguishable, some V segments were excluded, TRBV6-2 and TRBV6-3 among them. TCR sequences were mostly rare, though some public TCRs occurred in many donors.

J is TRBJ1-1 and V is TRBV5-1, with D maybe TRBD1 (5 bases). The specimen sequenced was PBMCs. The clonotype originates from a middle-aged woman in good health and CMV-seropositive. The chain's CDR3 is CASSYSGDSGAFF. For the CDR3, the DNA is TGCGCCAGCAGCTATTCAGGAGACAGCGGGGCTTTCTTT.